This T cell receptor (beta chain) was captured by sequencing in a study of esophageal squamous cell carcinoma under preoperative chemotherapy (dated by TCRdb to the late 2010s). Regarding the study in general: Both tumor-infiltrating lymphocytes and peripheral blood T cells had their TCR repertoires profiled in the study. The study assessed how paclitaxel-nedaplatin chemotherapy affected T-cell receptor repertoires in patients with esophageal squamous cell carcinoma. Repertoires from samples taken before paclitaxel-nedaplatin therapy were compared with repertoires from samples taken after paclitaxel-nedaplatin therapy. Roughly 5 patients with primary esophageal squamous cell carcinoma made up the cohort.

The time point label corresponds to: after preoperative PTX-NDP chemotherapy. Before surgery, patients were given paclitaxel-nedaplatin as preoperative chemotherapy. Including the terminal cysteine and phenylalanine, the CDR3 comprises 11 residues. Of the read, only the CDR3 DNA is kept; its 33 bases are in frame from base 1. Based on the germline V gene, the CDR1 and CDR2 sequences are MNHNS and SASEGT. Trimming takes 2 bases from V and 7 bases from J, and the germline ends sit 4 bases apart. Details on this clonotype: The specificity of this receptor is unknown. No much larger clonotype is one base removed from it; base qualities were not supplied.

Library construction relied on PCR. Sequenced using a HiSeq X Ten. High-throughput sequencing was used to characterize TCR repertoires. The raw public data were reprocessed by TCRdb itself: fastp quality trimming at Q25, MiXCR clonotype calling, in-frame beta chains only. Every distinct CDR3 protein forms one entry, paired with its most common genes and DNA. This sample has about 18,000 distinct CDR3 sequences in its table, and roughly 46% of those were observed once. The ten biggest clones cover roughly 29% of the sample. Overall results and qualifications from the work: A significant increase in TCR diversity was observed in peripheral T cells after chemotherapy, whereas no such increase was observed in tumor-infiltrating lymphocytes. Immediate and substantial changes in clonotype frequency were induced by paclitaxel-nedaplatin therapy, and contraction rather than amplification was more likely to be observed among abundant clones. The cohort was small, with only 5 or 6 patients with esophageal squamous cell carcinoma analyzed. Tumor-infiltrating lymphocytes after treatment appeared to come partly from peripheral T cells migrating into the tumor, rather than solely from local clonal changes.

The specimen was obtained from a patient given preoperative chemotherapy. This sequence originates from a human donor with esophageal squamous cell carcinoma. The donor label of this sample is uncertain. The chain employs TRBV6-1 and TRBJ2-3; no D segment can be confidently identified. The DNA is TGTGCCAGCAGTGAACCCAATACGCAGTATTTT. Translated, it gives CASSEPNTQYF.